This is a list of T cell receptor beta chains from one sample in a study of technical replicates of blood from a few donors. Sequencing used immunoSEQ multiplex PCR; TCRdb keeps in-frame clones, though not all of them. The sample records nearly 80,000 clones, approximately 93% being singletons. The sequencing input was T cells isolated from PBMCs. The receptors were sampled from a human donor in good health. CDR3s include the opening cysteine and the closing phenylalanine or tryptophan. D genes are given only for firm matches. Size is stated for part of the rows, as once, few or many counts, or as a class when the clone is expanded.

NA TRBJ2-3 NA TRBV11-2 TGTGCCAGCAGCTTAGGGGCGGGTACAGATACGCAGTATTTT CASSLGAGTDTQYF
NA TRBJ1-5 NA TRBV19 TGTGCCAGTAGTACACAGGGTAATCAGCCCCAGCATTTT CASSTQGNQPQHF
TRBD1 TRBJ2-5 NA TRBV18 TGTGCCAGCTCACTCCGGGACAGTCAAGAGACCCAGTACTTC CASSLRDSQETQYF
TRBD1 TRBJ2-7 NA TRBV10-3 TGTGCCATCAGTGAGAGGACAGGGCCAAGGATTTCCTACGAGCAGTACTTC CAISERTGPRISYEQYF
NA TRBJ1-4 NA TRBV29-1 TGCAGCGTTGCTACGGGTTATGAAAAACTGTTTTTT CSVATGYEKLFF
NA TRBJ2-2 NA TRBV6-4 TGTGCCAGCACTGCGACAGGAAACACCGGGGAGCTGTTTTTT CASTATGNTGELFF
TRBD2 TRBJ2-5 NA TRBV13 TGTGCCAGCAGTTTAGCCGCCCCGGGACTAGCGGAAGAGACCCAGTACTTC CASSLAAPGLAEETQYF
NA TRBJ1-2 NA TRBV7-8 TGTGCCAGCAGCTTAGCGGGAGGCAGTGTGGATGGCTACACCTTC CASSLAGGSVDGYTF
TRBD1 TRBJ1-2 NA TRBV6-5 TGTGCCAGCAGTTACCTCCCTCCCGGGACAGCCGGCGGCTACACCTTC CASSYLPPGTAGGYTF
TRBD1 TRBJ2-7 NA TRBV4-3 TGCGCCAGCAGCCTAGGGACAGAATACTCCTACGAGCAGTACTTC CASSLGTEYSYEQYF
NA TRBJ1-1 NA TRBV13 TGTGCCAGCAGCCACCGCCCGGGGTGGGGGGTGAACACTGAAGCTTTCTTT CASSHRPGWGVNTEAFF
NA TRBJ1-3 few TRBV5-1 TGCGCCAGCAGCTTGGACCAGGCTGGAAACACCATATATTTT CASSLDQAGNTIYF
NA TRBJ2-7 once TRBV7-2 TGTGCCAGCAGCCTAGAATCGGTTGAGCAGTACTTC CASSLESVEQYF
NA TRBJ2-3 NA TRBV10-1 TGCGCCAGCAGTGATCTGGGGGCTACAGATACGCAGTATTTT CASSDLGATDTQYF
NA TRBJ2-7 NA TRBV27 TGTGCCAGCAGTTCCCTAGCTGGGATGTCCTACGAGCAGTACTTC CASSSLAGMSYEQYF
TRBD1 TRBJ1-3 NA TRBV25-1 TGTGCCAGCAGGAAGGGACAGGGGGCTGGAAACACCATATATTTT CASRKGQGAGNTIYF
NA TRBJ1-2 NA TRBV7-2 TGTGCCAGCAGCCCCGATGGAGCGAACTATGGCTACACCTTC CASSPDGANYGYTF
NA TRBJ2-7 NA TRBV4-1 TGCGCCAGCAGCCAAGGTCCGGACAGCTCCTACGAGCAGTACTTC CASSQGPDSSYEQYF
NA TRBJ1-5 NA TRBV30 TGTGCCTGGAGTGTACCAGGGTACGGGCAGCCCCAGCATTTT CAWSVPGYGQPQHF
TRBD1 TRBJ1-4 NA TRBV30 TGTGCCTGGGCCGACAGGGGGTGGGAAAAACTGTTTTTT CAWADRGWEKLFF
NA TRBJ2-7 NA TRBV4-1 TGCGCCAGCAGCCAAGTTAAAACAGCAACTTACGAGCAGTACTTC CASSQVKTATYEQYF
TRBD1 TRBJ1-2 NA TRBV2 TGTGCCAGCACAGACAGGGTATATGGCTACACCTTC CASTDRVYGYTF
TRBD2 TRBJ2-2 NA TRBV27 TGTGCCAGCAGTTTTTTGGCCTCGGGGGGCACCGGGGAGCTGTTTTTT CASSFLASGGTGELFF
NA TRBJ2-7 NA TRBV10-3 TGTGCCATCAGTGAGTCGGAGAACCTCTCCTACGAGCAGTACTTC CAISESENLSYEQYF
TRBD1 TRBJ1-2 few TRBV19 TGTGCCAGTAGCCCTGGGACAGCCTTAATAAGCTACACCTTC CASSPGTALISYTF
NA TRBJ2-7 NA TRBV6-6 TGTGCCAGCAGTTACTCCGAAGACTGGGACTCCATTTTC CASSYSEDWDSIF
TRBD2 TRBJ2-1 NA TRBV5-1 TGCGCCAGCAACAACCTTCCGCGAAAGGGTAAGGTTTTGGCTAGCGGGCCGAATGAGCAGTTCTTC CASNNLPRKGKVLASGPNEQFF
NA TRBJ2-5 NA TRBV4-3 TGCGCCAGCAGCCCCACGGCCTTCTCGGCGGGGGAGACCCAGTACTTC CASSPTAFSAGETQYF
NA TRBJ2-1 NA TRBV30 TGTGCCTGGAGTGTAAGAGTAAACGAGCAGTTCTTC CAWSVRVNEQFF
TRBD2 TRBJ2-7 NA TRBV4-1 TGCGCCAGCAGCCAAGTCAGGACTAGCGACGAGCAGTACTTC CASSQVRTSDEQYF
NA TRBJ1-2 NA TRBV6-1 TGTGCCAGCAGTTCCCAGGGGCGGGATGGCTACACCTTC CASSSQGRDGYTF
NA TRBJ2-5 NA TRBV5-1 TGCGCCAGCTCCGGGGACAACCAAGAGACCCAGTACTTC CASSGDNQETQYF
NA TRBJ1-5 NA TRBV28 TGTGCCAGCAGTTCCCCAGGCAGGGGATACAATCAGCCCCAGCATTTT CASSSPGRGYNQPQHF
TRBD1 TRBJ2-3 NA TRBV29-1 TGCAGCGTTGAGGGACAGGGCACAGATACGCAGTATTTT CSVEGQGTDTQYF
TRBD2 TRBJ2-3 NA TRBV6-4 TGTGCCAGCAGTGAACTAGCGTCCACAGATACGCAGTATTTT CASSELASTDTQYF
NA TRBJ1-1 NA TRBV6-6 TGTGCCACCCAATTCAAGAACACTGAAGCTTTCTTT CATQFKNTEAFF
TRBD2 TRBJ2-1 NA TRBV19 TGTGCCAGTAGTACTAGCGGGAGCACATACAATGAGCAGTTCTTC CASSTSGSTYNEQFF
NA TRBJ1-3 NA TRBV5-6 TGTGCCAGCAGCTTGCGAGACACCATATATTTT CASSLRDTIYF
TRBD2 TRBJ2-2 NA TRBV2 TGTGCCAGCATAACTAGCGGGAGGGGCACCGGGGAGCTGTTTTTT CASITSGRGTGELFF
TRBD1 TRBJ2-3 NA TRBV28 TGTGCCAGCCGGGACAGGGGGACAGATACGCAGTATTTT CASRDRGTDTQYF
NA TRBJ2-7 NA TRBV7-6 TGTGCCAGCAGCCCGACCCTCCAGGTCCGGTACGAGCAGTACTTC CASSPTLQVRYEQYF
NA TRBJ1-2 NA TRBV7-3 TGTGCCAGCAGCGCGCGGGAGGGTGGCTACACCTTC CASSAREGGYTF
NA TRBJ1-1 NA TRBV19 TGTGCCAGTAGTATTCAGGGGATTAGTGAAGCTTTCTTT CASSIQGISEAFF
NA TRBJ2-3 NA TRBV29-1 TGCAGCGTTGAAGTGCCCGGAGGCCGACCCACAGATACGCAGTATTTT CSVEVPGGRPTDTQYF
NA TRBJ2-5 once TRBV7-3 TGTGCCAGCAGCTTAAGTACGGGGAACCAAGAGACCCAGTACTTC CASSLSTGNQETQYF
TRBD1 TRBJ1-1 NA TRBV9 TGTGCCAGCAGCGTAGCGGGTGACAGGGGCACTGAAGCTTTCTTT CASSVAGDRGTEAFF
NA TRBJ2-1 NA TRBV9 TGTGCCAGCAGCCCACGCCTGGCGGGGAGCTCCTACAATGAGCAGTTCTTC CASSPRLAGSSYNEQFF
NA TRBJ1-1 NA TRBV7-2 TGTGCCAGCAGCTTAACTGGCAGGGGGAACACTGAAGCTTTCTTT CASSLTGRGNTEAFF
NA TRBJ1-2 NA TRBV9 TGTGCCAGCAGCGTAACAGGTGGTACCTATGGCTACACCTTC CASSVTGGTYGYTF
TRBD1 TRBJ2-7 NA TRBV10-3 TGTGCCATCACCCGGGACAGGGTTGAAGAGCAGTACTTC CAITRDRVEEQYF
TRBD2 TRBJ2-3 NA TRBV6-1 TGTGCCAGCAGTGAAGGCAGGGAGGGTACAGATACGCAGTATTTT CASSEGREGTDTQYF
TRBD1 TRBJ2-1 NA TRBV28 TGTGCCAGCAGCCAGACAGGGATCGGTGAGCAGTTCTTC CASSQTGIGEQFF
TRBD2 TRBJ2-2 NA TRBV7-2 TGTGCCAGCAGCCCCTTAGCGGGGAACACCGGGGAGCTGTTTTTT CASSPLAGNTGELFF
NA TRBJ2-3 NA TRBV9 TGTGCCAGCAGCGTAGGGAGCGGAACTAGCACAGATACGCAGTATTTT CASSVGSGTSTDTQYF
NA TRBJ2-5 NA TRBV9 TGTGCCAGCAGCGTAGCAGCAGGGCTGGAGACCCAGTACTTC CASSVAAGLETQYF
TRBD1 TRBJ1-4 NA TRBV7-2 TGTGCCAGCAGCTTAGAGGGACAGTTAAATGAAAAACTGTTTTTT CASSLEGQLNEKLFF